The 9 T cell receptor beta chains below all came from one sample that was sequenced in a study of cytomegalovirus exposure and HLA in healthy donors (dated by TCRdb to the late 2010s). Receptor amplification or capture employed the immunoSEQ multiplex PCR assay. A mixture of 60 forward primers for TCR Vbeta segments and 13 reverse primers for TCR Jbeta segments was used in the multiplex PCR. The table was pulled from immuneACCESS by TCRdb, which kept in-frame rearrangements only. Such tables lose some clones; where checked, under half of the loss comes from unresolved V genes, and the rest has no known cause. The sample contains around 75,000 clones, 70% to 80% of them found a single time. The top ten constitute roughly 3.5% of the sample. Sequencing was done on a sample of PBMCs. These receptors were taken from a man between 18 and 29 years old in good health and CMV-seronegative.

This chain links TRBV5-4 with TRBJ2-5; tentative D call: TRBD1 (6 bases). Germline assignment: CDR1 SGHNT and CDR2 YYREEE (reference sequence). This CDR3 contains 15 residues. Trimming left V 5 bases short and J 0 bases short, with 14 bases between. CDR3: CASSTRDINQETQYF. The CDR3 DNA is TGTGCCAGCAGTACCCGGGACATCAACCAAGAGACCCAGTACTTC.

This clone was detected only once. The chain joins TRBV6-5 to TRBJ1-5; tentatively, D is TRBD1 (5 bases). This CDR3 comprises 13 residues. Trimming left V 6 bases short and J 3 bases short, with 9 bases between. CDR1 and CDR2 from the germline V gene are MNHEY and SVGAGI. CDR3 DNA: TGTGCCAGCAGCACAGGTACCAATCAGCCCCAGCATTTT. Translation gives CASSTGTNQPQHF.

V gene TRBV7-8 combines with J gene TRBJ2-2; maybe TRBD2 (6 bases). Trimming left V 5 bases short and J 3 bases short, with 13 bases between. CDR3 length: 15 residues. The germline V gene has CDR1 SGHVS and CDR2 FQNEAQ. The DNA for the CDR3 is TGTGCCAGCAGCAACCGGGACTGGGACACCGGGGAGCTGTTTTTT. Translating it yields CASSNRDWDTGELFF.

This sequence joins TRBV10-3 and TRBJ2-5, with 12 nucleotides matching TRBD2. Germline CDR1 is ENHRY and CDR2 is SYGVKD. CDR3 length: 19 amino acids. The ends lost 4 bases at V and 1 base at J; junction bases unmatched: 13. In DNA form, the CDR3 reads TGTGCCATCAGTGCTCGGAAACTAGCGGGGGGTTCCCCCCAAGAGACCCAGTACTTC. This gives the protein CAISARKLAGGSPQETQYF.

The rearrangement joins TRBV15 to TRBJ1-4, with D possibly matching TRBD1 (5 bases). Deletions cut 0 bases from V and 0 bases from J, with 17 bases between. CDR1 is LNHNV, CDR2 YYDKDF, per germline (reference sequence). There are 19 residues in the CDR3. CDR3 loop: CATSREMGPGTSTNEKLFF. The CDR3 coding sequence is TGTGCCACCAGCAGAGAAATGGGGCCAGGAACCTCAACTAATGAAAAACTGTTTTTT.

This clone was observed a handful of times. The chain employs TRBV7-9 and TRBJ2-1; perhaps TRBD2 as D (5 bases). CDR1 and CDR2 (germline): SEHNR, FQNEAQ (reference sequence). V lost 3 bases and J 1 base, leaving 10 bases between the germline ends. This CDR3 has 15 residues. The CDR3 spells CASSFDYLSYNEQFF. In nucleotides, the CDR3 is TGTGCCAGCAGCTTCGACTACCTTTCCTACAATGAGCAGTTCTTC.

Here the CDR3 reads CASSYPTGRINSGANVLTF. The CDR3 DNA sequence: TGTGCCAGCAGCTACCCGACAGGAAGGATTAACTCTGGGGCCAACGTCCTGACTTTC. V gene TRBV11-2 combines with J gene TRBJ2-6; D is possibly TRBD1 (6 bases). Germline assignment: CDR1 SGHAT and CDR2 FQNNGV. This CDR3 region has 19 residues. Trimming pared 4 bases from V and 0 bases from J, leaving 19 bases between.

The CDR3 here is CASSLAEGANEQFF. For the CDR3, the DNA is TGCGCCAGCAGCTTGGCCGAGGGTGCAAATGAGCAGTTCTTC. The V and J genes are TRBV5-1 and TRBJ2-1; a possible D gene is TRBD2 (5 bases). Germline V gene data show CDR1 as SGHRS and CDR2 as YFSETQ. CDR3 length: 14 amino acids. Between the trimmed V and J ends, which lost 0 bases and 7 bases, there was a span of 11 bases.

This chain connects TRBV18 to TRBJ2-5; 10 bases agree with TRBD1. This CDR3 has 15 amino acids. Trimming took 2 bases from V and 4 from J; bases not matched to a gene: 4. Germline loops: CDR1 KGHSH, CDR2 LQKENI. CDR3 coding DNA: TGTGCCAGCTCACCATGGGACAGGGGCGGAGAGACCCAGTACTTC. As protein: CASSPWDRGGETQYF.